This TCR beta chain was sequenced for a study of identical twins. TCRdb itself ran the 5' RACE reads through MiXCR, one entry per CDR3 protein. This sample has 450,000 to 600,000 distinct CDR3 sequences, with about 20% found just once. CDR1 and CDR2 from the germline V gene are MNHNS and SASEGT. The CDR3 has 17 residues. V was shortened by 4 bases and J by 0 bases, with 13 bases between the two germline ends. These sequences were also reported in another study, on yellow fever vaccine responses in identical twins.

The sequenced material came from CD4+ T cells sorted from blood. This sequence was found in a woman in her late teens or twenties in good health. The rearrangement joins TRBV6-1 to TRBJ2-6; D might be TRBD1 (5 bases). The CDR3 nucleotides read TGTGCCAGCAGTGCATATTCAGACAGCTCTGGGGCCAACGTCCTGACTTTC. This gives the protein CASSAYSDSSGANVLTF.